This T cell receptor (beta chain) was recovered during a study of radiation and T cells in renal cell carcinoma. This clone has a handful of counts. The sample holds other DNA sequences that translate to the same CDR3. TCRdb's copy holds only in-frame clones and misses some; the assay was immunoSEQ multiplex PCR. The sample has about 170,000 clones; 88% are singletons. Time point reported: blood 4 weeks post-SBRT, at nephrectomy. Treatment: 15 Gy SBRT to primary tumor, nephrectomy 4 weeks later. The TCR originated in a woman aged 45-65 years with renal cell carcinoma. This material consisted of blood, taken from a patient whose treatment included radiotherapy and nephrectomy.

DNA for the CDR3: TGTGCCTGGAGTGTACAGGGGACAGGGAATGAAAAACTGTTTTTT. Translation gives CAWSVQGTGNEKLFF. The chain uses TRBV30 and TRBJ1-4, with TRBD1 matching over 9 bases. Germline lookup yields CDR1 GTSNPN and CDR2 SVGIG (reference sequence). The CDR3 is 15 amino acids. V shed 0 bases, J shed 5 bases, and the junction held 4 bases outside the gene matches.